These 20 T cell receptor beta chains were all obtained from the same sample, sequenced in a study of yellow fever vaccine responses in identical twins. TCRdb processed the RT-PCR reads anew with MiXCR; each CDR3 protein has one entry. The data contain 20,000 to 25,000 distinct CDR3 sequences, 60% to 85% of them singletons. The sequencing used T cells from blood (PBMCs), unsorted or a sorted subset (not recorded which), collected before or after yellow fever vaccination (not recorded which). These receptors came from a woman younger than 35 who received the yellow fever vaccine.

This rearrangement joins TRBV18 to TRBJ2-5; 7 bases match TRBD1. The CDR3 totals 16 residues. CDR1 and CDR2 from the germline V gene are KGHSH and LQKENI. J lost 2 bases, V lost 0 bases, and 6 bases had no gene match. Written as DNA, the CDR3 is TGTGCCAGCTCACCACCCAATCAGGGACAGCAAGAGACCCAGTACTTC. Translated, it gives CASSPPNQGQQETQYF.

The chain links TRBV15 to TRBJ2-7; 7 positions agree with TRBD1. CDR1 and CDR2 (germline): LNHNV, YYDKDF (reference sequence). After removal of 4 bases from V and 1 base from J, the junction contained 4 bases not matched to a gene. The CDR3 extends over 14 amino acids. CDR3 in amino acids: CATSNEGQSYEQYF. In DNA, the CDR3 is TGTGCCACCAGCAACGAGGGACAGTCCTACGAGCAGTACTTC.

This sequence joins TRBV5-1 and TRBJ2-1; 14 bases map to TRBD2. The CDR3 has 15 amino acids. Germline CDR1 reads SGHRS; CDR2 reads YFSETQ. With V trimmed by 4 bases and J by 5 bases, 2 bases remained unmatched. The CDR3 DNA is TGCGCCAGCAGCCGACTAGCGGGAGGGAACAATGAGCAGTTCTTC. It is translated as CASSRLAGGNNEQFF.

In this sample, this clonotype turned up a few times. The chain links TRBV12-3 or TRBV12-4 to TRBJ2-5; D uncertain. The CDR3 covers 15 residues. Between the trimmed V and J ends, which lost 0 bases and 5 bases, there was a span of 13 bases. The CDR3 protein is CASSLARWGAETQYF. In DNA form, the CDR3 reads TGTGCCAGCAGTTTAGCTCGTTGGGGTGCGGAGACCCAGTACTTC.

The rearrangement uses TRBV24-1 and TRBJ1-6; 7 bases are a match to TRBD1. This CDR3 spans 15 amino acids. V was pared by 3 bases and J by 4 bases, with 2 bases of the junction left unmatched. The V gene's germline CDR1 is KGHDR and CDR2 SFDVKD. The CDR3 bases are TGTGCCACCAGTGATGGGACAGATTATAATTCACCCCTCCACTTT. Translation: CATSDGTDYNSPLHF.

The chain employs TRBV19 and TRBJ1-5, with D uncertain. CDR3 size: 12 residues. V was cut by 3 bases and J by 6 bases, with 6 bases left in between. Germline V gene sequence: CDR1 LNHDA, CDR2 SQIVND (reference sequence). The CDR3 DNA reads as TGTGCCAGTAGTATCGGGCGTCAGCCCCAGCATTTT. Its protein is CASSIGRQPQHF.

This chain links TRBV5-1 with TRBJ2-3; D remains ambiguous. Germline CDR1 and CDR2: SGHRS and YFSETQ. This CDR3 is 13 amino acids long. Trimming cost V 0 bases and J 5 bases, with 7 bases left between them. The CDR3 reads CASSLAQKDTQYF. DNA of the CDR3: TGCGCCAGCAGCTTGGCCCAGAAAGATACGCAGTATTTT.

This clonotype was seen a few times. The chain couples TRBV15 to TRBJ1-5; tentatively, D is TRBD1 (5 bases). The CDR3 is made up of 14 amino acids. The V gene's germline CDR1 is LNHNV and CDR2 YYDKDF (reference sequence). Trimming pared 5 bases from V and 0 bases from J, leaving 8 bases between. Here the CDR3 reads CATSSTASNQPQHF. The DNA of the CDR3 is TGTGCCACCAGCTCGACAGCTAGCAATCAGCCCCAGCATTTT.

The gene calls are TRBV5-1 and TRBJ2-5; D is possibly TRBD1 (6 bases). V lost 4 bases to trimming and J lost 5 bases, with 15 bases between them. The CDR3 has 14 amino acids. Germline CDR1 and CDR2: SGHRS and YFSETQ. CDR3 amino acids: CASSVFTGMETQYF. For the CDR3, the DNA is TGCGCCAGCAGCGTGTTCACAGGGATGGAGACCCAGTACTTC. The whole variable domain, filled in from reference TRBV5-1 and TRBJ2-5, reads KAGVTQTPRYLIKTRGQQVTLSCSPISGHRSVSWYQQTPGQGLQFLFEYFSETQRNKGNFPGRFSGRQFSNSRSEMNVSTLELGDSALYLCASSVFTGMETQYFGPGTRLLVL.

CDR3 amino acids: CASSFAAYEQYF. In DNA form, the CDR3 reads TGTGCCAGCAGTTTTGCGGCCTACGAGCAGTACTTC. V usage is TRBV11-1 and J usage is TRBJ2-7; D ambiguous. The CDR3 has 12 amino acids. CDR1 is SGHAT, CDR2 FQDESV, per germline (reference sequence). V lost 6 bases and J lost 2, with 8 bases in between. Drawing the rest from reference TRBV11-1 and TRBJ2-7, the complete variable domain is EAEVAQSPRYKITEKSQAVAFWCDPISGHATLYWYRQILGQGPELLVQFQDESVVDDSQLPKDRFSAERLKGVDSTLKIQPAELGDSAMYLCASSFAAYEQYFGPGTRLTVT.

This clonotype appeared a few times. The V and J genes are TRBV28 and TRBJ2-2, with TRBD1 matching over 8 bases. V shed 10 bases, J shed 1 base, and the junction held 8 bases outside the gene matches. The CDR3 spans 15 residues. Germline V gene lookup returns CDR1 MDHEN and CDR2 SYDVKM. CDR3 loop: CATLGGTGNTGELFF. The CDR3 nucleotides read TGTGCCACCCTGGGCGGGACAGGGAACACCGGGGAGCTGTTTTTT.

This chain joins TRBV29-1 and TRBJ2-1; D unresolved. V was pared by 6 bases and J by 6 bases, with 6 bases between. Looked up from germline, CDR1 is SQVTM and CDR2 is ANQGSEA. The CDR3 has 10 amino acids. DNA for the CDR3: TGCAGCGTAAACACCAATGAGCAGTTCTTC. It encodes CSVNTNEQFF.

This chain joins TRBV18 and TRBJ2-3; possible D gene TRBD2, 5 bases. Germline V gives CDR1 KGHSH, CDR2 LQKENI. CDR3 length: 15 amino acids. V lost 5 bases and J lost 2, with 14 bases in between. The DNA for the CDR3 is TGTGCCAGCTCATACCGGCCGGACTCCACAGATACGCAGTATTTT. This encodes CASSYRPDSTDTQYF.

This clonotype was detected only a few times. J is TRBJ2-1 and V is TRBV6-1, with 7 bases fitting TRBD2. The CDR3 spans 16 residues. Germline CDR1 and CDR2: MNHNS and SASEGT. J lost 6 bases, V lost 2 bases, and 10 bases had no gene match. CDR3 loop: CASSELHFTGGNEQFF. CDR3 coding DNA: TGTGCCAGCAGTGAACTCCACTTCACGGGAGGCAATGAGCAGTTCTTC.

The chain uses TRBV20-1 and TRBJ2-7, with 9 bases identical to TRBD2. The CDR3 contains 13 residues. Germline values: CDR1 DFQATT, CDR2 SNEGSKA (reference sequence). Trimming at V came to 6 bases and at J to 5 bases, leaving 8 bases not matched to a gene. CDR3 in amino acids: CSALAGAINEQYF. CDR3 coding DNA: TGCAGTGCATTAGCGGGAGCCATCAACGAGCAGTACTTC.

The CDR3 protein is CASSLRVTDTGELFF. The CDR3 region has the DNA TGTGCCAGCAGTTTAAGGGTAACGGACACCGGGGAGCTGTTTTTT. V gene TRBV27 combines with J gene TRBJ2-2, with D hard to call. Germline-derived CDR1 and CDR2 are MNHEY and SMNVEV (reference sequence). There are 15 residues in the CDR3. V gave up 2 bases and J gave up 3 bases, with 10 bases separating them.

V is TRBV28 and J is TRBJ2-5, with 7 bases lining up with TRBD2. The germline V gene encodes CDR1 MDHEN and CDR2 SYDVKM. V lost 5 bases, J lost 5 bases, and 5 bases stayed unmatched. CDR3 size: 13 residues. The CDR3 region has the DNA TGTGCCAGCAGTCCCGGGGGGAAGGAGACCCAGTACTTC. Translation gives CASSPGGKETQYF.

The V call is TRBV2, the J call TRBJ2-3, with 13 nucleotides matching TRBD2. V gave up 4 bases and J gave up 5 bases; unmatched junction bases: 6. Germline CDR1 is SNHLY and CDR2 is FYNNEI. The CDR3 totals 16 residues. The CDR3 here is CASSGTSGGALDTQYF. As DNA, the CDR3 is TGTGCCAGCAGTGGTACTAGCGGGGGGGCCTTAGATACGCAGTATTTT. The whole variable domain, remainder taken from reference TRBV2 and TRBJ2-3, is EPEVTQTPSHQVTQMGQEVILRCVPISNHLYFYWYRQILGQKVEFLVSFYNNEISEKSEIFDDQFSVERPDGSNFTLKIRSTKLEDSAMYFCASSGTSGGALDTQYFGPGTRLTVL.

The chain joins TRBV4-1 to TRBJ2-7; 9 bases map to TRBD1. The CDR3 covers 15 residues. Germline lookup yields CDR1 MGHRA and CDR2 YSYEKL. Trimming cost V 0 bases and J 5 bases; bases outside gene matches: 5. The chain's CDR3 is CASSQDGTGFNEQYF. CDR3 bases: TGCGCCAGCAGCCAAGACGGGACAGGGTTTAACGAGCAGTACTTC.

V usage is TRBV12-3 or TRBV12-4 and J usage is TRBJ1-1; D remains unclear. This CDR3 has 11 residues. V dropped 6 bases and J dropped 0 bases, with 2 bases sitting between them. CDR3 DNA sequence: TGTGCCAGCAGACTGAACACTGAAGCTTTCTTT. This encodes CASRLNTEAFF.